Below are 9 T cell receptor beta chains sequenced from a single sample in a study of vaccination effects on CD4 cells after COVID-19 (dated 2022 in TCRdb). The library was made by the immunoSEQ multiplex PCR assay. Sourced from immuneACCESS, this table was stored by TCRdb with only in-frame sequences that have V and J called. A share of the clones is absent; for the studies checked, an unresolved V gene accounts for under half, and the remainder has no known explanation. Recorded for this sample are approximately 50,000 clones; about four fifths of them occurred a single time. The ten largest account for around 5.5% of the sample. In the ViraFEST assay, PBMC were stimulated with viral peptide pools, and antigen-specific CD4+ T cell clonotypes were then identified by expansion using TCR sequencing. After approximately eleven days of culture, CD4+ T cells were isolated with the EasySep CD4+ T cell isolation kit. Healthy vaccine recipients had no prior SARS-CoV-2 infection, confirmed by negative nucleocapsid antibodies before and after vaccination.

These TCRs are of unknown antigen specificity. The specimen was CD4+ T cells from PBMCs cultured with HCoV-OC43 spike peptides, collected before COVID-19 vaccination. The cell subset or site label, read with the paper, signifies: HCoV-OC43 spike overlapping peptide pool stimulation. Receptors originate from a human donor who received a COVID-19 vaccine.

V and J are TRBV6-5 and TRBJ1-4; a weak D match, TRBD1 (6 bases). The CDR3 runs to 14 residues. The germline gives CDR1 MNHEY, CDR2 SVGAGI. V shed 11 bases and J shed 5 bases, with 18 bases lying between them. In DNA form, the CDR3 reads TGTGCCGGAAAAATAGGGGGGCCCAATGAAAAACTGTTTTTT. This translates into CAGKIGGPNEKLFF.

CDR3 DNA sequence: TGCAGCGTAAGAGCGGGGGGTGGGACCCAGTACTTC. This sequence encodes CSVRAGGGTQYF. This chain connects TRBV29-1 to TRBJ2-5; 9 nucleotides line up with TRBD2. CDR1 and CDR2 from the germline V gene are SQVTM and ANQGSEA. The CDR3 spans 12 residues. Trimming at V came to 6 bases and at J to 7 bases, leaving 6 bases not matched to a gene.

CDR3 protein: CASSYHGSVNTEAFF. The CDR3, as DNA: TGTGCCAGCAGTTACCACGGCAGCGTGAACACTGAAGCTTTCTTT. V is TRBV6-2 or TRBV6-3 and J is TRBJ1-1, with no clear D. V dropped 2 bases and J dropped 0 bases, with 10 bases sitting between them. The CDR3 has 15 amino acids. The germline V gene has CDR1 MNHEY and CDR2 SVGEGT.

The rearrangement links TRBV6-5 to TRBJ1-4, with TRBD1 identical over 10 bases. The V segment lost 8 bases and the J segment 5 bases; nucleotides outside the gene matches: 8. The CDR3 length is 15 residues. Germline V lookup: CDR1 MNHEY, CDR2 SVGAGI. The CDR3 nucleotides are TGTGCCAGCGGGGACAGGGGATTGGCGAATGAAAAACTGTTTTTT. It encodes CASGDRGLANEKLFF.

V is TRBV29-1 and J is TRBJ2-1; D may be TRBD1 or TRBD2 (5 bases each). V was trimmed by 2 bases and J by 4 bases, leaving 9 bases between them. In germline, CDR1 is SQVTM, CDR2 ANQGSEA. The CDR3 is made up of 13 amino acids. As DNA, the CDR3 is TGCAGCGTTGAATGGGACCGTTACAATGAGCAGTTCTTC. It yields the protein CSVEWDRYNEQFF.

The chain recombines TRBV23-1 with TRBJ2-7, with D perhaps matching TRBD1 (6 bases). TRBV23-1 is given ORF status, its function remaining uncertain. The CDR3 runs to 16 residues. V dropped 0 bases and J dropped 3 bases, with 15 bases sitting between them. CDR3: CASSQSTGPRNYEQYV. The CDR3 DNA sequence: TGCGCCAGCAGTCAATCGACAGGCCCAAGAAACTACGAGCAGTACGTC.

This clone was counted a single time. V and J are TRBV6-5 and TRBJ2-1, with D possibly TRBD1 on 6 matching bases. Trimming took off 10 bases at V and 0 bases at J, with 13 bases between the two ends. There are 14 residues in the CDR3. The germline V gene has CDR1 MNHEY and CDR2 SVGAGI. The CDR3 DNA reads TGTGCCACCAATCCGACAGGCTCCTACAATGAGCAGTTCTTC. Translation gives CATNPTGSYNEQFF.

The rearrangement links TRBV18 to TRBJ1-1; no clear D. With 1 base removed from V and 5 bases from J, the gap between germline ends came to 11 bases. The CDR3 has 14 amino acids. CDR1 is KGHSH, CDR2 LQKENI, per germline. This CDR3 reads CASSPQGSRTEAFF. In DNA, the CDR3 is TGTGCCAGCTCACCACAGGGCAGCAGGACTGAAGCTTTCTTT.

This sequence joins TRBV5-6 and TRBJ2-5, with 9 bases lining up with TRBD2. This CDR3 has 16 amino acids. V was clipped by 0 bases and J by 5 bases; unmatched bases: 8. Germline V gene lookup returns CDR1 SGHDT and CDR2 YYEEEE. CDR3 in amino acids: CASSLGLAGRDETQYF. CDR3 nucleotide sequence: TGTGCCAGCAGCTTGGGGCTAGCGGGGCGTGATGAGACCCAGTACTTC.